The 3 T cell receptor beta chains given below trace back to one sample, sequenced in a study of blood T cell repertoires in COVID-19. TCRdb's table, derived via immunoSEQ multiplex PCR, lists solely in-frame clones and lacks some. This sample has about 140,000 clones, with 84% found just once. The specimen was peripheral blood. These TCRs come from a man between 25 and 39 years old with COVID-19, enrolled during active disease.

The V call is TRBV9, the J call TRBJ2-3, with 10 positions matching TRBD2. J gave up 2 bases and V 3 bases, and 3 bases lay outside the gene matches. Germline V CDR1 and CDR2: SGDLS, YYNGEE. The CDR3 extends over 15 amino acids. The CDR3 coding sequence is TGTGCCAGCAGCGAAACTAGCGGGATCACAGATACGCAGTATTTT. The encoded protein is CASSETSGITDTQYF.

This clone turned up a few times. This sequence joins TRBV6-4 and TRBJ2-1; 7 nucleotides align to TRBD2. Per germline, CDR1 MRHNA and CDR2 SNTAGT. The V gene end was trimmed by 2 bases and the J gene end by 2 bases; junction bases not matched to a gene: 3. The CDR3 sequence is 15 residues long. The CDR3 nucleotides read TGTGCCAGCAGTGACAGCGGGGACCCCTACAATGAGCAGTTCTTC. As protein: CASSDSGDPYNEQFF.

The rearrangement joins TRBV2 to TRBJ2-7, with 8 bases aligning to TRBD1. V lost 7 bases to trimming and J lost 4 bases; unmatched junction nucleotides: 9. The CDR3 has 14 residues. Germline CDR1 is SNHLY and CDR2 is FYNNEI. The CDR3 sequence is CASTSAGTGYEQYF. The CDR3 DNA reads TGTGCCAGCACTTCGGCTGGGACAGGATACGAGCAGTACTTC.